The 12 T cell receptor beta chains below come from one sample, sequenced in a study of blood T cell repertoires in COVID-19. The protocol was immunoSEQ multiplex PCR, while the TCRdb copy is restricted to in-frame clones and leaves out a portion. This sample has 200,000 to 250,000 clones, with over 70% found just once. Source material: peripheral blood. Every receptor here comes from a woman between 65 and 79 years old with acute or convalescent COVID-19.

The V gene is TRBV30, the J gene TRBJ1-3; 9 positions match TRBD1. CDR1 and CDR2 from the germline V gene are GTSNPN and SVGIG (reference sequence). The CDR3 consists of 15 residues. V was clipped by 3 bases and J by 0 bases; unmatched bases: 3. CDR3: CAWSRDRASGNTIYF. The CDR3 DNA reads as TGTGCCTGGAGCAGGGACAGGGCCTCTGGAAACACCATATATTTT.

The chain is built from TRBV7-2 and TRBJ2-7; TRBD2 matches 8 bases. Germline trimming cut 2 bases from V and 4 bases from J; bases unmatched to any gene: 13. Germline assignment: CDR1 SGHTA and CDR2 FQGNSA. CDR3 size: 17 residues. For the CDR3, the DNA is TGTGCCAGCAGCTTAAATGGGGCGGGGGGATTTTTTTACGAGCAGTACTTC. This codes for CASSLNGAGGFFYEQYF.

The J gene is TRBJ1-1, the V gene TRBV30; 11 bases fit TRBD1. The junction had 11 bases not matched to a gene; V was cut back by 1 base and J by 4 bases. The germline V gene has CDR1 GTSNPN and CDR2 SVGIG (reference sequence). This CDR3 contains 17 residues. The CDR3 sequence is CAWSGRVGQGASTEAFF. CDR3 nucleotide sequence: TGTGCCTGGAGTGGCCGTGTAGGACAGGGGGCTAGCACTGAAGCTTTCTTT.

The chain employs TRBV5-6 and TRBJ1-5, with D tentatively TRBD1 (5 bases). The germline gives CDR1 SGHDT, CDR2 YYEEEE. Trimming shortened V by 2 bases and J by 0 bases, and 9 bases separated the two germline ends. The CDR3 is 15 amino acids. The CDR3 DNA reads TGTGCCAGCAGCTTCCAAGGGGTTAGCAATCAGCCCCAGCATTTT. This codes for CASSFQGVSNQPQHF.

The sample holds a few counts of this clone. The chain recombines TRBV5-1 with TRBJ1-6; D call uncertain. Trimming removed 4 bases at V and 7 bases at J, with 9 bases between. The germline V gene has CDR1 SGHRS and CDR2 YFSETQ. This CDR3 has 13 amino acids. CDR3 sequence: CASSPRQNSPLHF. CDR3 DNA: TGCGCCAGCAGCCCCCGCCAGAATTCACCCCTCCACTTT.

The chain carries TRBV19 and TRBJ2-3, with 8 bases fitting TRBD2. CDR3 size: 15 residues. Looked up from germline, CDR1 is LNHDA and CDR2 is SQIVND (reference sequence). V shed 3 bases and J 0 bases; nucleotides not matched to a gene: 2. The CDR3 nucleotides are TGTGCCAGTAGTATGCGGGGGGCTAGCACAGATACGCAGTATTTT. It encodes CASSMRGASTDTQYF.

This clone was picked up one time. The chain joins TRBV18 to TRBJ2-3, with 10 positions matching TRBD1. The CDR3 sequence is 16 residues long. The trim removed 3 bases at V and 6 bases at J, leaving 9 bases unmatched. CDR1 KGHSH and CDR2 LQKENI come from the germline V gene. This CDR3 reads CASSPTGGTGDDTQYF. The CDR3 region has the DNA TGTGCCAGCTCACCCACAGGCGGGACAGGGGACGATACGCAGTATTTT.

CDR3 in DNA: TGTGCCAGCAGTGAAGGGTTAGGGGCCCTTCCTGGAAACACCATATATTTT. It translates to CASSEGLGALPGNTIYF. The V call is TRBV6-1, the J call TRBJ1-3; D may be TRBD1 (5 bases). This CDR3 has 17 amino acids. Trimming cost V 1 base and J 2 bases, with 15 bases left between them. Per germline, CDR1 MNHNS and CDR2 SASEGT.

The chain uses TRBV10-3 and TRBJ1-5; 8 bases match TRBD1. Trimming cost V 6 bases and J 6 bases; bases outside gene matches: 7. The CDR3 length is 14 residues. Germline-derived CDR1 and CDR2 are ENHRY and SYGVKD. The CDR3 nucleotides are TGTGCCATCAGCTCCGACAGGGGAGGTCAGCCCCAGCATTTT. Its translation is CAISSDRGGQPQHF.

The CDR3 DNA follows: TGTGCCAGCAGCCCCCGAGGCGATGCCTCTGGAAACACCATATATTTT. This codes for CASSPRGDASGNTIYF. The genes are TRBV9 and TRBJ1-3; D remains ambiguous. V gave up 4 bases and J gave up 0 bases, with 14 bases separating them. This CDR3 contains 16 residues. The V gene's germline CDR1 is SGDLS and CDR2 YYNGEE. The full variable domain, completed using reference TRBV9 and TRBJ1-3, is DSGVTQTPKHLITATGQRVTLRCSPRSGDLSVYWYQQSLDQGLQFLIQYYNGEERAKGNILERFSAQQFPDLHSELNLSSLELGDSALYFCASSPRGDASGNTIYFGEGSWLTVV.

The V and J genes are TRBV29-1 and TRBJ2-2, with 8 bases matching TRBD2. V shed 6 bases, J shed 6 bases, and the junction held 12 bases outside the gene matches. The CDR3 is 15 amino acids. Per germline, CDR1 SQVTM and CDR2 ANQGSEA. CDR3 in amino acids: CSVLIGGAISGELFF. The CDR3 DNA reads as TGCAGCGTCCTTATCGGGGGGGCCATCTCCGGGGAGCTGTTTTTT.

The rearrangement joins TRBV11-3 to TRBJ2-1; no definite D call. V was clipped by 2 bases and J by 0 bases, with 8 bases between them. Germline V gives CDR1 SGHNT, CDR2 YENEEA. The CDR3 runs 15 residues. The CDR3, as DNA: TGTGCCAGCAGCTTATTGGGCGACTCCTACAATGAGCAGTTCTTC. It is translated as CASSLLGDSYNEQFF.